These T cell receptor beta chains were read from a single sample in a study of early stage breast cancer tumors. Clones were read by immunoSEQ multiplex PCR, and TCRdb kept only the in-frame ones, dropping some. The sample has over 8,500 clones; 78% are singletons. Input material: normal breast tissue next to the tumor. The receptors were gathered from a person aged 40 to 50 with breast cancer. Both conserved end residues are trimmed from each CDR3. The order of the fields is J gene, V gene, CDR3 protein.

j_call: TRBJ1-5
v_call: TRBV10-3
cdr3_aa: AISEPNQPQH

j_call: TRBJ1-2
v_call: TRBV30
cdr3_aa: AWSTNPGPYGYT

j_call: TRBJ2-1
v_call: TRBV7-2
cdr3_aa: ASSLAEGNEQF

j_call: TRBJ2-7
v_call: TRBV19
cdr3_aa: ASSTQSGGEQY

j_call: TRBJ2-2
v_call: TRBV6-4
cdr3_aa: ASSDGTNTGELF

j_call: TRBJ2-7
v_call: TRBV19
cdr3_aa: ASSMWGTSGRAHEQY

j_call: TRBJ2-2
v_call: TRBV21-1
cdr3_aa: ASSLPANTGELF

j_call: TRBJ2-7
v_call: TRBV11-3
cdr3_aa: ASNTPKRESPYEQY

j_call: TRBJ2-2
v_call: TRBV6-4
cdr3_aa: ASSGRDTGELF

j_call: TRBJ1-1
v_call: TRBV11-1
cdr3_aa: ASSANSALNTEAF

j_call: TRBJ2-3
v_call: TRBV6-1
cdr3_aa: ASSGTTYYTDTQY

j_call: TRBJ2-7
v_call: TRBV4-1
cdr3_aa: ASSLKHGYEQY

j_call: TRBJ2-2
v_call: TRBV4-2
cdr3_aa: ASSQAGGPRTGELF

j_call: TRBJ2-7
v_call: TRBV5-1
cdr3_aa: ASSLELAGFYEQY

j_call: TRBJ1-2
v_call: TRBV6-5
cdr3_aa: ASSLDSGPEEGYT

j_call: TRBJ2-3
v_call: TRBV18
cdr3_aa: ASSPGYLSTDTQY

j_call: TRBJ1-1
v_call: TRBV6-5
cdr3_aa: ASRALWGSNTEAF

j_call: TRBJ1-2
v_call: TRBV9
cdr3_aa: ASSVSTVNYGYT

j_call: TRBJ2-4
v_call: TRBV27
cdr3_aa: ASSPLAKNIQY

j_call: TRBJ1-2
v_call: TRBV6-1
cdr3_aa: ASSERDRARYGYT

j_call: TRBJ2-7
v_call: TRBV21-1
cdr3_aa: ASSKVLASEQY

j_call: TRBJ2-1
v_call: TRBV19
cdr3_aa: ASSIEARGSYNEQF

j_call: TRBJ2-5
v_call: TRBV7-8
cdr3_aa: ASSSGTGRETQY

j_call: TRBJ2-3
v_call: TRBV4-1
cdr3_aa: ASSQDREREVADTQY

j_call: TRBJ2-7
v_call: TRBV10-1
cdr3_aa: ASTGLSYEQY

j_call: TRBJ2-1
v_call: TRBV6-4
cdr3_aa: ATRAGTGDYNEQF

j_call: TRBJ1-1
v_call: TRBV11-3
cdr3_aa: ASSAPRDRGPKAEAF

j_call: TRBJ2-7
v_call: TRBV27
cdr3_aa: ASSLSSARAYEQY

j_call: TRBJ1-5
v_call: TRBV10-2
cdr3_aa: ASSESDSSTDQPQH

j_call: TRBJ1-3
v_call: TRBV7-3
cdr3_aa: ASSLSGGFGNTIY

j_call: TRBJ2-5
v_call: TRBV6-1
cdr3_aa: ASRGLAGDGETQY

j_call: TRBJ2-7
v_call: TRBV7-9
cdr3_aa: ASSGGTSGTNYEQY